This T cell receptor beta chain was captured in a study of T cell repertoires in ileal Crohn's disease. Study background: Operated complications were stricturing disease (about 60%) and penetrating disease (approximately 39%).

Study-level findings and limits: Compared with non-smokers, active smokers at surgery showed more clonal expansions. All patients with clonality above 26.8% had endoscopic recurrence. Postoperative endoscopy occurred within one year, median about 7.5 months.

About this clone: Its antigen is unidentified.

The V end lost 6 bases, the J end lost 0 bases, and 6 bases lay between the germline ends. Germline V gene sequence: CDR1 MRHNA, CDR2 SNTAGT. The CDR3 spans 13 residues. The time point: neoterminal ileum biopsy at postoperative endoscopy, about 6 months after surgery. Profiled with immunoSEQ multiplex PCR; TCRdb holds only in-frame clones, not every one. The table has just over 3,000 clones, 75% to 90% seen once. This chain links TRBV6-4 with TRBJ1-3; no firm D call. The clonotype comes from an adult with Crohn's disease. The specimen was ileal tissue. This chain's CDR3 is CASSPNSGNTIYF. The CDR3 nucleotides read TGTGCCAGCAGCCCGAACTCTGGAAACACCATATATTTT.